The entry below gives a single T cell receptor beta chain sequence along with its context. The antigen remains undetermined. This entry belongs to a study of T cell responses to AZD1222 COVID-19 vaccine. Method: immunoSEQ multiplex PCR; TCRdb's copy keeps in-frame clones and lacks some. This table holds 150,000 to 200,000 clones, roughly 90% found once. Findings of the study overall: Unmutated variant regions reportedly attract nearly half of all spike-specific TCRs.

This specimen consisted of peripheral blood, obtained on day 0 of AZD1222 vaccination. The sequence was obtained from an adult in good health.

The CDR3 is CASSPPGLLNTEAFF. For the CDR3, the DNA is TGTGCCAGCAGCCCCCCGGGACTCCTGAACACTGAAGCTTTCTTT. The chain has TRBV7-2 and TRBJ1-1, with D possibly TRBD1 on 5 matching bases. This CDR3 has 15 amino acids. In germline, CDR1 is SGHTA, CDR2 FQGNSA. Trimming removed 5 bases from V and 0 bases from J, with 13 bases in between.